The T cell receptor beta chain under discussion was sequenced for a study of shared T cell receptors in the human thymus. The junction had 15 bases not matched to a gene; V was cut back by 8 bases and J by 4 bases. Germline V gene lookup returns CDR1 SGHTA and CDR2 FQGNSA. CDR3 length: 18 amino acids. Repertoires were generated with immunoSEQ multiplex PCR, while TCRdb's copy carries only in-frame clones and drops some. The table lists approximately 490,000 clones, more than 75% of them singletons. The same data also went into a second study, on human thymus T cells. From that paper: Immunologically healthy infants in Finland undergoing congenital heart defect surgery were the donors. Corrective heart surgery yielded resections, and these provided the thymus tissue.

J is TRBJ2-5 and V is TRBV7-2; 14 bases are a match to TRBD2. The material sequenced was thymocytes. This TCR came from a boy in the first two years of life with a congenital heart defect. CDR3 residues: CASARGTSGSRGGETQYF. The CDR3 DNA is TGTGCCAGCGCTAGGGGGACTAGCGGGAGCCGGGGGGGAGAGACCCAGTACTTC.